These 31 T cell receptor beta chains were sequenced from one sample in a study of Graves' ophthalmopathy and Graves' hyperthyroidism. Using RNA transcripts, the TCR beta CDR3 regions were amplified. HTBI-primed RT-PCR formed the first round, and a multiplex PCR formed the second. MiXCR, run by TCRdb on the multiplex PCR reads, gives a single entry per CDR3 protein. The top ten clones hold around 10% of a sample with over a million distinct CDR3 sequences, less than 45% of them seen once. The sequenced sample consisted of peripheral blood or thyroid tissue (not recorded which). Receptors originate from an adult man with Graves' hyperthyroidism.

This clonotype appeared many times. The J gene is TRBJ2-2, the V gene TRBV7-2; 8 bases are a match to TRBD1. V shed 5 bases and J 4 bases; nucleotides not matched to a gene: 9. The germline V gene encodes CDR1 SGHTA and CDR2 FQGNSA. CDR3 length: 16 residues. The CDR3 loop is CASSKTGTGLTGELFF. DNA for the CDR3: TGTGCCAGCAGCAAGACCGGGACAGGCCTCACCGGGGAGCTGTTTTTT. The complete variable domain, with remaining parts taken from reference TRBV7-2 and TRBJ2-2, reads GAGVSQSPSNKVTEKGKDVELRCDPISGHTALYWYRQSLGQGLEFLIYFQGNSAPDKSGLPSDRFSAERTGGSVSTLTIQRTQQEDSAVYLCASSKTGTGLTGELFFGEGSRLTVL.

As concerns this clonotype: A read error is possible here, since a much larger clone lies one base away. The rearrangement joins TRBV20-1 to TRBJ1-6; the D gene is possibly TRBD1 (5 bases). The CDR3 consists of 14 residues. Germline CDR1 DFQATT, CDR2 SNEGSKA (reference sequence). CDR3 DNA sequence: TGCGGTGCCACCCGGGACCGAGGAACTTCACCCCTCCACTTT. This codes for CGATRDRGTSPLHF.

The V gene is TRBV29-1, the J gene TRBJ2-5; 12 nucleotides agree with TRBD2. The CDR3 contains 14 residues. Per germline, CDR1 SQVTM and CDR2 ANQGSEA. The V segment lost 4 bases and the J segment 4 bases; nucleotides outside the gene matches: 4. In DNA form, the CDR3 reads TGCAGCGTTGCTGGGACTAGCGGGCGAGAGACCCAGTACTTC. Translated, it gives CSVAGTSGRETQYF.

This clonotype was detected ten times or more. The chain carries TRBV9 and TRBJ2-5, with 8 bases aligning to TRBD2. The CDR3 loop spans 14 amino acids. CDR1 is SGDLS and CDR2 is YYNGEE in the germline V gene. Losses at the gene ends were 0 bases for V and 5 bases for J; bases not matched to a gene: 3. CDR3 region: CASSVAGGPETQYF. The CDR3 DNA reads TGTGCCAGCAGCGTAGCGGGGGGGCCGGAGACCCAGTACTTC.

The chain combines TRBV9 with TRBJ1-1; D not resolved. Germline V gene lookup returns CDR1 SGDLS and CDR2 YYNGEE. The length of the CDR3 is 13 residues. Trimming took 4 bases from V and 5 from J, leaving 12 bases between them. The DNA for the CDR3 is TGTGCCAGCAGCTTCGGAGGGTTGACTGAAGCTTTCTTT. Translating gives CASSFGGLTEAFF.

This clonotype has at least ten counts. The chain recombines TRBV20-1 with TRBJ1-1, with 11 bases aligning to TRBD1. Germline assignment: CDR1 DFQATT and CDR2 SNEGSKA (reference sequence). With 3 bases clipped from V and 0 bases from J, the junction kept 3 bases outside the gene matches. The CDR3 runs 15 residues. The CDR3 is CSARDRGLVNTEAFF. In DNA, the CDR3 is TGCAGTGCTAGGGACAGGGGGCTTGTGAACACTGAAGCTTTCTTT.

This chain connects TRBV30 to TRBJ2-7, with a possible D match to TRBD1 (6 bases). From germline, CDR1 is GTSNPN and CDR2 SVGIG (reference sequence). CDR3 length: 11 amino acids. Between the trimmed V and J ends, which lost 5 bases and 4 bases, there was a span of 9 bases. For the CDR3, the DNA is TGTGCCTGGGAGGACAGTTACGAGCAGTACTTC. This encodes CAWEDSYEQYF. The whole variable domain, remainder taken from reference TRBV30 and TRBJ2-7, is SQTIHQWPATLVQPVGSPLSLECTVEGTSNPNLYWYRQAAGRGLQLLFYSVGIGQISSEVPQNLSASRPQDRQFILSSKKLLLSDSGFYLCAWEDSYEQYFGPGTRLTVT.

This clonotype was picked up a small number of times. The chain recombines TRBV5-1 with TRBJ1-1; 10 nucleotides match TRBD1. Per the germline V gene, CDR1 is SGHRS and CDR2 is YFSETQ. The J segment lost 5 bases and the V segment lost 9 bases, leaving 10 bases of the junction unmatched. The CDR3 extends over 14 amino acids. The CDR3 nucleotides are TGCGCCACTACGAGGGACAGGGGAAGTACTGAAGCTTTCTTT. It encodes CATTRDRGSTEAFF.

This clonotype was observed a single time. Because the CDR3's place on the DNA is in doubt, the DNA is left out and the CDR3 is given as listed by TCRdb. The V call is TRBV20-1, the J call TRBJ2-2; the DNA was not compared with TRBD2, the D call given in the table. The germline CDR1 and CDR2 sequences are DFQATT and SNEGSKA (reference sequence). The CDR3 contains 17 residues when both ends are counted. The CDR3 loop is CPICSASLQTNTGELFF.

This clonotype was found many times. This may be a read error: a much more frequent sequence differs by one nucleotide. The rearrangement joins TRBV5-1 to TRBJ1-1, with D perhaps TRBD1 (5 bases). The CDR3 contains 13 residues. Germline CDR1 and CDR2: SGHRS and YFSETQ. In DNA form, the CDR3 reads TGTGCCAGCAGCTTAGAGGGGAGCACTGAAGCTTTCTTT. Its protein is CASSLEGSTEAFF.

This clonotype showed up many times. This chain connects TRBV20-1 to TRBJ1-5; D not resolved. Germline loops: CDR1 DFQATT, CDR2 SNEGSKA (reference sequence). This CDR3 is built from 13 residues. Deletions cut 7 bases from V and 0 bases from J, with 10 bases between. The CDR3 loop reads CSGVADSNQPQHF. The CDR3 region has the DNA TGCAGTGGGGTGGCGGATAGCAATCAGCCCCAGCATTTT.

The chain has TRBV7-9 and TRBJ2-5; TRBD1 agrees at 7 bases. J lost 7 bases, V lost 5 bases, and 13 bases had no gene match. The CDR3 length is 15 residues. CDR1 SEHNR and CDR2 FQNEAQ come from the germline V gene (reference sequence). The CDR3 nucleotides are TGTGCCAGCAGCCCACCCGGACAGGTTCGAGGGACCCAGTACTTC. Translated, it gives CASSPPGQVRGTQYF.

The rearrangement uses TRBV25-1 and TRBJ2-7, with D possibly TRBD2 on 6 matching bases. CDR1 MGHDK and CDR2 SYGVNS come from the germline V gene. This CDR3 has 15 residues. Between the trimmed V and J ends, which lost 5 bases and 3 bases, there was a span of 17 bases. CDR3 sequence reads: CASSLKDYQFYEQYF. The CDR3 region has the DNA TGTGCCAGCAGTTTGAAGGACTATCAATTCTACGAGCAGTACTTC.

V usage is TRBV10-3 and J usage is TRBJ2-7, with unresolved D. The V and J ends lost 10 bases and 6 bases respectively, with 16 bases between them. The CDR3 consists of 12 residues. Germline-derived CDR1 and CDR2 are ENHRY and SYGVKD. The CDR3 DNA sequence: TGTGCCAGCAATCACCACCTTTCCGAGCAGTACTTC. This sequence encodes CASNHHLSEQYF.

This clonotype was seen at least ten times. In nucleotides, the CDR3 is TGCGCCAGCAGCCAGGAACGACAGGGAGACTATGGCTACACCTTC. Protein sequence: CASSQERQGDYGYTF. This sequence joins TRBV4-1 and TRBJ1-2, with 7 bases matching TRBD1. Germline V gives CDR1 MGHRA, CDR2 YSYEKL. There are 15 residues in the CDR3. V shed 3 bases and J 3 bases; nucleotides not matched to a gene: 7.

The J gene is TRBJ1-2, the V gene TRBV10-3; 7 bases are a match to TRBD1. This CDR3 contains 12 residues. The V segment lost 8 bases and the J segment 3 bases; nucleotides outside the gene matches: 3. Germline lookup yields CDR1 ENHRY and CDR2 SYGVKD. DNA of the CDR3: TGTGCCATCTTAGGGACAGACTATGGCTACACCTTC. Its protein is CAILGTDYGYTF.

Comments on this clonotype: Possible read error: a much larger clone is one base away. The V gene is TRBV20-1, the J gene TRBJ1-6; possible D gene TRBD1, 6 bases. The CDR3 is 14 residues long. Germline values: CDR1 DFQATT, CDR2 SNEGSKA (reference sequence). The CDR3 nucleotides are TGCAGTGCTAGAGGGACAGCTGATAATTCACCCCTCCTCTTT. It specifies CSARGTADNSPLLF.

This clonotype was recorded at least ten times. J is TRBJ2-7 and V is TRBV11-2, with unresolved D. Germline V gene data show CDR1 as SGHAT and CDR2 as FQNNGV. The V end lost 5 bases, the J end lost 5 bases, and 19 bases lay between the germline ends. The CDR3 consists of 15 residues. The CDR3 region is CASSPLGTPFDEQYF. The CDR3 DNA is TGTGCCAGCAGCCCTCTGGGCACCCCGTTCGACGAGCAGTACTTC. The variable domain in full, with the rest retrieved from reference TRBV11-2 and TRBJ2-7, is EAGVAQSPRYKIIEKRQSVAFWCNPISGHATLYWYQQILGQGPKLLIQFQNNGVVDDSQLPKDRFSAERLKGVDSTLKIQPAKLEDSAVYLCASSPLGTPFDEQYFGPGTRLTVT.

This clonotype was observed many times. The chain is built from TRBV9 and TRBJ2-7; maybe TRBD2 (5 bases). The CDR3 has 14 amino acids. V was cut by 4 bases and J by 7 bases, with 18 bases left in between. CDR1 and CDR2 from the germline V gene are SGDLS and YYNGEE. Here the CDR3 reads CASSTQPDPGEQYF. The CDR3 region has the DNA TGTGCCAGCAGCACTCAACCGGACCCGGGGGAGCAGTACTTC.

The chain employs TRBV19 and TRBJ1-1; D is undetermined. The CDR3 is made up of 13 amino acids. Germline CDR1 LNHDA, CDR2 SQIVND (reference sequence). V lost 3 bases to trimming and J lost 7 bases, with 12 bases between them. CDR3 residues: CASSILVGIEAFF. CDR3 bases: TGTGCCAGTAGTATCCTCGTCGGGATTGAAGCTTTCTTT.

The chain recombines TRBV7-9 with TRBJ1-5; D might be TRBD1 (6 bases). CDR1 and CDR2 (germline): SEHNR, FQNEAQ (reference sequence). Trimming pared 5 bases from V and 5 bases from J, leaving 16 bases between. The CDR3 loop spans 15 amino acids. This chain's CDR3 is CASSPRGTKDQPQHF. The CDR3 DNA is TGTGCCAGCAGCCCCCGTGGGACAAAAGATCAGCCCCAGCATTTT.

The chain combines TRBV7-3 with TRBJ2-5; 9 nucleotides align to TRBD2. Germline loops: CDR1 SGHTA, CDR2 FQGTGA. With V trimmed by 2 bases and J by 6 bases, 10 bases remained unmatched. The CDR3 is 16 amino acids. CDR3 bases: TGTGCCAGCAGCTTAGTTGGACTAGCGCAGATAAAGACCCAGTACTTC. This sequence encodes CASSLVGLAQIKTQYF.

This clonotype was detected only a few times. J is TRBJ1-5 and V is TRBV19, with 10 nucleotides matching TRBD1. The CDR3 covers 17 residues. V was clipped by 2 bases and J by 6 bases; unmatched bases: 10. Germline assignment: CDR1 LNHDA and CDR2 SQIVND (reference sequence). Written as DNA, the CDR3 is TGTGCCAGTAGTATAAGAGGCCGGGACAGGGGTCTTCAGCCCCAGCATTTT. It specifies CASSIRGRDRGLQPQHF.

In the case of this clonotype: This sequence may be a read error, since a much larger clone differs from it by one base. The CDR3 nucleotides read TGTGCCAGCAGCCCGTACGTCAGGGAAGCGACCCAGTACTTC. Translating gives CASSPYVREATQYF. The J gene is TRBJ2-5, the V gene TRBV11-1; a weak D match, TRBD1 (5 bases). The CDR3 has 14 residues. Per the germline V gene, CDR1 is SGHAT and CDR2 is FQDESV (reference sequence). Trimming cost V 5 bases and J 7 bases, with 17 bases left between them.

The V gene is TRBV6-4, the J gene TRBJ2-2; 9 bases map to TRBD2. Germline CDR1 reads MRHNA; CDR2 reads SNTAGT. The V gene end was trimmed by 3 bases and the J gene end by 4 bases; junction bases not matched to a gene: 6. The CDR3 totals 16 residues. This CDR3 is CASSERSGRGTGELFF. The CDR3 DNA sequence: TGTGCCAGCAGTGAACGTAGCGGGAGAGGCACCGGGGAGCTGTTTTTT.

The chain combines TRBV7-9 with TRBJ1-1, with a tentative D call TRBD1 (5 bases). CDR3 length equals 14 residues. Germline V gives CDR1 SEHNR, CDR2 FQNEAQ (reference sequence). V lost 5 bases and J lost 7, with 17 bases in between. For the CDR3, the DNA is TGTGCCAGCAGCCATAGCTCCCGGGACGGTGAAGCTTTCTTT. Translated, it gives CASSHSSRDGEAFF. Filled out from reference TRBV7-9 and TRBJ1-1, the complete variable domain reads DTGVSQNPRHKITKRGQNVTFRCDPISEHNRLYWYRQTLGQGPEFLTYFQNEAQLEKSRLLSDRFSAERPKGSFSTLEIQRTEQGDSAMYLCASSHSSRDGEAFFGQGTRLTVV.

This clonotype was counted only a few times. CDR3: CAARPGQPYEQYF. CDR3 sequence (DNA): TGTGCCGCACGTCCGGGCCAACCTTACGAGCAGTACTTC. The chain employs TRBV12-3 or TRBV12-4 and TRBJ2-7; D gene ambiguous. V gave up 11 bases and J gave up 4 bases, with 18 bases separating them. The CDR3 is 13 residues long.

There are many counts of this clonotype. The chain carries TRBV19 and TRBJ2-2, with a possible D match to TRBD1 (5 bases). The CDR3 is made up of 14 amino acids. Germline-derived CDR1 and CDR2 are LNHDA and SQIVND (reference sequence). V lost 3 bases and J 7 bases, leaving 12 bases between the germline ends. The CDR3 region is CASSIQGRSGELFF. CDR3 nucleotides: TGTGCCAGTAGTATTCAGGGTCGGAGCGGGGAGCTGTTTTTT.

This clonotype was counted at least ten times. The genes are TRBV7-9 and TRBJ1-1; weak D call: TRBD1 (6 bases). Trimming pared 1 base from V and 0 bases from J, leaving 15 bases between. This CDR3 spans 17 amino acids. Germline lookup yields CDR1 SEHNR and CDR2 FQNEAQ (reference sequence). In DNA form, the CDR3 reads TGTGCCAGCAGCTTAGATCACTTCACAGGGATGAACACTGAAGCTTTCTTT. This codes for CASSLDHFTGMNTEAFF. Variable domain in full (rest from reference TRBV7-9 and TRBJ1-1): DTGVSQNPRHKITKRGQNVTFRCDPISEHNRLYWYRQTLGQGPEFLTYFQNEAQLEKSRLLSDRFSAERPKGSFSTLEIQRTEQGDSAMYLCASSLDHFTGMNTEAFFGQGTRLTVV.

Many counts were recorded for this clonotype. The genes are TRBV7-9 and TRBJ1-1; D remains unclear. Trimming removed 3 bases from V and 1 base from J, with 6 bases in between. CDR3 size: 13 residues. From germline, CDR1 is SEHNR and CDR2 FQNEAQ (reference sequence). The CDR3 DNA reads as TGTGCCAGCAGCTTCGGGAAGAACACTGAAGCTTTCTTT. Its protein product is CASSFGKNTEAFF.

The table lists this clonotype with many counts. The CDR3 region is CSVVPPGSGNTIYF. CDR3 coding DNA: TGCAGCGTTGTCCCTCCAGGGTCTGGAAACACCATATATTTT. V usage is TRBV29-1 and J usage is TRBJ1-3; TRBD1 might be the D (5 bases). Trimming shortened V by 4 bases and J by 1 base, and 11 bases separated the two germline ends. This CDR3 spans 14 amino acids. Per germline, CDR1 SQVTM and CDR2 ANQGSEA.